This entry features one TCR beta chain sequence. No antigen is known for it. Noted time point: sample taken at primary tumor resection. The CDR3 runs to 14 residues. Germline CDR1 and CDR2: SQVTM and ANQGSEA. After removal of 3 bases from V and 5 bases from J, the junction contained 7 bases not matched to a gene. MiXCR was run by TCRdb on the 5' RACE reads, yielding one entry per CDR3 protein. The data show about 3,800 distinct CDR3 sequences, around 35% seen once. The sample is drawn from a study of spatial heterogeneity in lung cancer. Study-level points and caveats: Expanded alpha and beta TCR counts within tumors tracked tumor mutation counts.

The TCR sequence derives from a male donor with early-stage non-small cell lung cancer. The starting material was lung tumor tissue, obtained at surgery. The gene calls are TRBV29-1 and TRBJ2-5; TRBD2 matches 9 bases. CDR3 amino acids: CSVDLVAGDETQYF. CDR3 nucleotide sequence: TGCAGCGTTGATCTGGTAGCGGGAGATGAGACCCAGTACTTC.